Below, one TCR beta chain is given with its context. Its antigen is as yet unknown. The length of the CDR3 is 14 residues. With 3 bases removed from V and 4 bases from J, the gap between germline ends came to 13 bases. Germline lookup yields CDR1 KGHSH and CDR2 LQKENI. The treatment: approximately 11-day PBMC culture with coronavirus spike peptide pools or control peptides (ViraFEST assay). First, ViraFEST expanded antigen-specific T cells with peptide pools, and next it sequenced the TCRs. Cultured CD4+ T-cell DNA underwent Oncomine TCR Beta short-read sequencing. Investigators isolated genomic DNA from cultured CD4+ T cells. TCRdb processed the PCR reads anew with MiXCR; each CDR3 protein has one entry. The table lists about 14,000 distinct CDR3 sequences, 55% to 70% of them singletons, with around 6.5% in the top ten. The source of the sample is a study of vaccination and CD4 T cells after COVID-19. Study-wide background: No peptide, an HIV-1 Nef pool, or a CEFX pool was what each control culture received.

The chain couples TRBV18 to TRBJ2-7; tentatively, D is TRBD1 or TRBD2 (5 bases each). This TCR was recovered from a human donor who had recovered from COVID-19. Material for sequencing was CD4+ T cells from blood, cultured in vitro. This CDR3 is CASSPPGTPYEQYF. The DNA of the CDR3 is TGTGCCAGCTCACCTCCCGGGACCCCTTACGAGCAGTACTTC.